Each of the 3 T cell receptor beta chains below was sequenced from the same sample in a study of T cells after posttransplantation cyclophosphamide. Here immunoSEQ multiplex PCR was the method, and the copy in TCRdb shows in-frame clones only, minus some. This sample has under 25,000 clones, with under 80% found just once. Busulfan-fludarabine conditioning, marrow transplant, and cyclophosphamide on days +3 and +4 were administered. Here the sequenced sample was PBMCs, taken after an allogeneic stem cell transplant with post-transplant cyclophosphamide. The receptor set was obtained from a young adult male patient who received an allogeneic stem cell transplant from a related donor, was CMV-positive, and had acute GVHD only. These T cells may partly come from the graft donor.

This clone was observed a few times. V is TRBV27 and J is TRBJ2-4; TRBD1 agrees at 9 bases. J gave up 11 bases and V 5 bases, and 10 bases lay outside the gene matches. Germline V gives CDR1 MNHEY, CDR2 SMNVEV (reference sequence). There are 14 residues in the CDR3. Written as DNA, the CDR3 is TGTGCCAGCAGTCTAGGACAGGGGAACGGTCTTCAGTACTTC. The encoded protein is CASSLGQGNGLQYF.

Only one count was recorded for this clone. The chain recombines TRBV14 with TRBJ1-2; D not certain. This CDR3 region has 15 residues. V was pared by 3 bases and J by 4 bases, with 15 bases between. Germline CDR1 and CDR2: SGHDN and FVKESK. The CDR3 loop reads CASSQERVTIYGYTF. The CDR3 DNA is TGTGCCAGCAGCCAGGAAAGAGTTACTATCTATGGCTACACCTTC.

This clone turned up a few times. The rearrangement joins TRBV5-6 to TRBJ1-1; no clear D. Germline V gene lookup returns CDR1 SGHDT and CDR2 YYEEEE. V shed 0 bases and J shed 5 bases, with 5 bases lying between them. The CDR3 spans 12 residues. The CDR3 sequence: CASSLVETEAFF. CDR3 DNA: TGTGCCAGCAGCTTGGTGGAGACTGAAGCTTTCTTT.